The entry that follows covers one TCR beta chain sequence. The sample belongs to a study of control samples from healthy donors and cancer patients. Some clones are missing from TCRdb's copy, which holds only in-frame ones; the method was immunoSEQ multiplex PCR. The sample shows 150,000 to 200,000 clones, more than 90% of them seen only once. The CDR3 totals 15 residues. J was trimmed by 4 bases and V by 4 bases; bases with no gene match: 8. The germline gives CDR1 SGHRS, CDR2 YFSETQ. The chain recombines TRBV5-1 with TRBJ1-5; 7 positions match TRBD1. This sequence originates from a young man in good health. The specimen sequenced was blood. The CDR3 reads CASSHTGTANQPQHF. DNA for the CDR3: TGCGCCAGCAGCCACACCGGGACAGCTAATCAGCCCCAGCATTTT.